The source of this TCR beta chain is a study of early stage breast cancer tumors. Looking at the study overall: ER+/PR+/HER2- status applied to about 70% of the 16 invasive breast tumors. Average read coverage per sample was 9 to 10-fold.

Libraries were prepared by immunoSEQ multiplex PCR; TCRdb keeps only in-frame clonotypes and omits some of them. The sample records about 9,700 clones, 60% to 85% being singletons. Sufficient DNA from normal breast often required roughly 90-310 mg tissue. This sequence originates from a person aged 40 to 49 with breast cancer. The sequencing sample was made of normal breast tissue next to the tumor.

The chain's CDR3 is CASSETDDTEAFF. The CDR3 DNA is TGTGCCAGCAGTGAGACGGATGACACTGAAGCTTTCTTT. This chain links TRBV6-4 with TRBJ1-1; no clear D gene. Looked up from germline, CDR1 is MRHNA and CDR2 is SNTAGT. This CDR3 region has 13 residues. Trimming shortened V by 3 bases and J by 3 bases, and 8 bases separated the two germline ends.